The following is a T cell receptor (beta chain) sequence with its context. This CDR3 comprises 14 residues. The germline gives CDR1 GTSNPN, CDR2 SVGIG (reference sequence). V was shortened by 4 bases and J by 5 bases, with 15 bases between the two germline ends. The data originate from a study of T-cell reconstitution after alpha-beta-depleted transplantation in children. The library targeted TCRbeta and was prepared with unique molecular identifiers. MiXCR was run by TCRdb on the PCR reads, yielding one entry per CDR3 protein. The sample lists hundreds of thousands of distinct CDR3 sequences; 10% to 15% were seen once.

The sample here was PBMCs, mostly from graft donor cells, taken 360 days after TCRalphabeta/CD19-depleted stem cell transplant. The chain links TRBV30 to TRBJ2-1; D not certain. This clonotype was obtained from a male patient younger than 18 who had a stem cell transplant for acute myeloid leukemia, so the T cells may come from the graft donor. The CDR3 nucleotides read TGTGCCTGGAACTCGCTGGGCTACAACAATGAGCAGTTCTTC. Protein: CAWNSLGYNNEQFF.